The table lists the clone carrying this T cell receptor (beta chain) with a few counts. As yet, its antigen is unknown. V dropped 7 bases and J dropped 0 bases, with 12 bases sitting between them. Germline assignment: CDR1 SNHLY and CDR2 FYNNEI. The CDR3 is 14 residues long. This entry is derived from a study of cytomegalovirus exposure and HLA in healthy donors. General observations from the study: Indistinguishability led to the exclusion of some V segments, TRBV6-2 and TRBV6-3 included. Researchers had no immune exposure information except CMV serostatus available. A later analysis showed that HLA-associated TCR beta chains had undergone more clonal expansion than equally common others.

PCR involved 60 Vbeta and 13 Jbeta primers. Sequencing used immunoSEQ multiplex PCR; TCRdb keeps in-frame clones, though not all of them. The sample lists about 150,000 clones, 70% to 80% seen once, with 3.5% in the top ten. The TCR sequence derives from a human donor in good health. The chain is built from TRBV2 and TRBJ1-1, with D tentatively TRBD1 (6 bases). What was sequenced was PBMCs. The DNA for the CDR3 is TGTGCCAGCACCGAGGGGGACCTGAACACTGAAGCTTTCTTT. It yields the protein CASTEGDLNTEAFF. Full variable domain (missing parts from reference TRBV2 and TRBJ1-1): EPEVTQTPSHQVTQMGQEVILRCVPISNHLYFYWYRQILGQKVEFLVSFYNNEISEKSEIFDDQFSVERPDGSNFTLKIRSTKLEDSAMYFCASTEGDLNTEAFFGQGTRLTVV.